The 10 T cell receptor beta chains presented below share a single source sample, sequenced in a study of OX40 agonist ivuxolimab in advanced cancers. Only in-frame clones appear in the TCRdb table, and some are missing; sequencing was by immunoSEQ multiplex PCR. The sample lists roughly 86,000 clones; 90% were seen once. The starting material was CD4+ or CD8+ T cells sorted from blood, obtained in a trial of the OX40 agonist ivuxolimab. Receptor source: an adult with an advanced solid tumor such as melanoma, head and neck, liver or kidney cancer.

The rearrangement links TRBV19 to TRBJ2-7; 8 bases agree with TRBD1. The V gene's germline CDR1 is LNHDA and CDR2 SQIVND (reference sequence). The CDR3 contains 15 residues. V dropped 3 bases and J dropped 3; count of bases not matched to a gene: 7. CDR3 loop: CASSMDRENFYEQYF. CDR3 nucleotide sequence: TGTGCCAGTAGTATGGACAGGGAGAACTTCTACGAGCAGTACTTC.

The chain joins TRBV10-3 to TRBJ2-7, with a tentative D call TRBD1 (6 bases). The CDR3 sequence is 16 residues long. V dropped 4 bases and J dropped 0 bases, with 16 bases sitting between them. Germline CDR1 is ENHRY and CDR2 is SYGVKD. CDR3 nucleotides: TGTGCCATCAGTGGGACTGGGACACGCAGCTCCTACGAGCAGTACTTC. As protein: CAISGTGTRSSYEQYF.

This chain connects TRBV11-3 to TRBJ2-7; 11 bases match TRBD2. Germline trimming cut 5 bases from V and 5 bases from J; bases unmatched to any gene: 8. This CDR3 has 15 residues. Germline V CDR1 and CDR2: SGHNT, YENEEA. The chain's CDR3 is CASSISGRAIHEQYF. In DNA, the CDR3 is TGTGCCAGCAGCATTAGCGGGAGGGCCATCCACGAGCAGTACTTC.

The chain combines TRBV2 with TRBJ1-1; D call uncertain. CDR3 length: 13 residues. Germline V gene data show CDR1 as SNHLY and CDR2 as FYNNEI. V lost 2 bases and J lost 11, with 15 bases in between. CDR3 in amino acids: CASSESEGFGAFF. In nucleotides, the CDR3 is TGTGCCAGCAGTGAATCTGAAGGGTTTGGGGCTTTCTTT.

This chain connects TRBV27 to TRBJ2-6, with 8 positions matching TRBD1. The CDR3 contains 15 residues. V gave up 6 bases and J gave up 2 bases; unmatched junction bases: 3. The germline gives CDR1 MNHEY, CDR2 SMNVEV (reference sequence). In DNA, the CDR3 is TGTGCCAGCAGCTCGACAGGGGCTGGGGCCAACGTCCTGACTTTC. Translating gives CASSSTGAGANVLTF.

CDR3 coding DNA: TGTGCCAGCAGGTCCGGGACAGGGGTCGAAAAACTGTTTTTT. Its translation: CASRSGTGVEKLFF. The V call is TRBV28, the J call TRBJ1-4; 10 bases align to TRBD1. The germline V gene has CDR1 MDHEN and CDR2 SYDVKM. V shed 6 bases, J shed 8 bases, and the junction held 6 bases outside the gene matches. CDR3 length: 14 residues.

V usage is TRBV2 and J usage is TRBJ2-7, with D unclear. With 7 bases removed from V and 0 bases from J, the gap between germline ends came to 7 bases. Germline CDR1 and CDR2: SNHLY and FYNNEI. The CDR3 runs to 12 residues. The CDR3 sequence: CASTRTSYEQYF. The CDR3 coding sequence is TGTGCCAGCACACGAACCTCCTACGAGCAGTACTTC.

V usage is TRBV11-3 and J usage is TRBJ2-7; TRBD1 agrees at 7 bases. Germline loops: CDR1 SGHNT, CDR2 YENEEA. The trim removed 3 bases at V and 5 bases at J, leaving 10 bases unmatched. This CDR3 region has 15 residues. CDR3 sequence reads: CASSFETGQWNEQYF. CDR3 sequence (DNA): TGTGCCAGCAGCTTTGAAACGGGACAGTGGAACGAGCAGTACTTC.

Worth noting for this clone: In the same sample, other DNA sequences code for this CDR3. V is TRBV5-5 and J is TRBJ2-7, with D unclear. The V gene's germline CDR1 is SGHKS and CDR2 YYEKEE (reference sequence). The germline V and J ends were trimmed by 0 bases and 4 bases, with 5 bases remaining between them. There are 12 residues in the CDR3. The CDR3 here is CASSLERYEQYF. The CDR3 bases are TGTGCCAGCAGCTTGGAGAGGTACGAGCAGTACTTC.

The genes are TRBV2 and TRBJ2-1, with no clear D. The germline gives CDR1 SNHLY, CDR2 FYNNEI. The V and J ends lost 3 bases and 0 bases respectively, with 9 bases between them. There are 15 residues in the CDR3. The CDR3 DNA reads as TGTGCCAGCAGTGAGGGGTTGAACTCCTACAATGAGCAGTTCTTC. Protein product: CASSEGLNSYNEQFF. Complete variable domain (other parts from reference TRBV2 and TRBJ2-1): EPEVTQTPSHQVTQMGQEVILRCVPISNHLYFYWYRQILGQKVEFLVSFYNNEISEKSEIFDDQFSVERPDGSNFTLKIRSTKLEDSAMYFCASSEGLNSYNEQFFGPGTRLTVL.